The sequence of this TCR beta chain was determined in a study of blood T cell repertoires in COVID-19. On the study more broadly: Nucleic acid was either cDNA or gDNA, and it came from T cells, B-cell-depleted T cells, or PBMCs.

Trimming removed 6 bases from V and 4 bases from J; junction bases left unmatched: 12. Germline CDR1 is SQVTM and CDR2 is ANQGSEA. The CDR3 is made up of 14 amino acids. In the study's own analysis: Nucleated cell counts were estimated from reference gene primer amplification. Clones were read by immunoSEQ multiplex PCR, and TCRdb kept only the in-frame ones, dropping some. V and J calls and clone size follow that table, whereas D and trimming were derived from the DNA. The data hold 250,000 to 350,000 clones, with roughly 90% observed a single time. This clone was seen once. This chain joins TRBV29-1 and TRBJ2-7; 7 bases fit TRBD1. The specimen was peripheral blood. The sequence was collected from a woman aged 25 to 45 with COVID-19, enrolled during active disease. The CDR3 sequence is CSVETGTEIYEQYF. CDR3 DNA sequence: TGCAGCGTAGAGACCGGGACAGAAATTTACGAGCAGTACTTC.